The clone carrying this T cell receptor beta chain showed up just a few times. Its specificity is unknown. This entry belongs to a study of early T cells in non-severe SARS-CoV-2 infection. On the study more broadly: The chains were unpaired, and the sequenced material was bulk RNA from unsorted whole blood. Study-level results: In VDJdb matching, anti-spike CD8 responses were favored while private and CD4 specificities went missing.

From germline, CDR1 is ENHRY and CDR2 SYGVKD. Trimming stripped 0 bases from V and 6 bases from J, with 4 bases between. This CDR3 region has 12 residues. Unique molecular identifiers were attached to individual cDNA molecules. TCRdb reprocessed the 5' RACE reads with MiXCR, giving one entry per CDR3 protein. Of 80,000 or so distinct CDR3 sequences listed, roughly 6% are singletons. The chain is built from TRBV10-3 and TRBJ2-3; the D is unclear. The specimen sequenced was whole blood. This receptor was identified in an adult who was a healthcare worker with PCR-confirmed SARS-CoV-2 infection or an uninfected control (not recorded which). The CDR3 loop reads CAISESTDTQYF. In nucleotides, the CDR3 is TGTGCCATCAGTGAGTCAACCGATACGCAGTATTTT.